This T cell receptor beta chain was sequenced during a study of blood T cell repertoires in COVID-19. For the study at large: Specimens from acute and convalescent COVID-19 originated in the United States, Italy and Spain. In each case, the material was cDNA or gDNA derived from T cells, B-cell-depleted T cells, or PBMCs.

V shed 1 base and J shed 1 base, with 8 bases lying between them. The V gene's germline CDR1 is SGHRS and CDR2 YFSETQ. This CDR3 is built from 14 residues. Some clones are missing from TCRdb's copy, which holds only in-frame ones; the method was immunoSEQ multiplex PCR. This table holds roughly 280,000 clones, approximately 87% found once. This chain joins TRBV5-1 and TRBJ1-1, with D hard to call. Sequences were obtained from peripheral blood. This sequence originates from a man in his 60s who had recovered from COVID-19. The DNA for the CDR3 is TGCGCCAGCAGCTTGAAGGGAGGGAACACTGAAGCTTTCTTT. This encodes CASSLKGGNTEAFF.